This T cell receptor (beta chain) was identified during a study of neurological immune-mediated disorders. Points from the study as a whole: Falling below healthy controls, multiple sclerosis showed the least TCR clonal expansion, while HTLV-1-associated myelopathy showed the most.

Germline assignment: CDR1 ENHRY and CDR2 SYGVKD. Deletions cut 4 bases from V and 5 bases from J, with 15 bases between. The CDR3 covers 15 residues. A remark on this clonotype: Its antigen is not identified.

Every sequencing run drew on 15-18 subjects and yielded over 170 million TCR-beta sequences. In TCRdb, the 5' RACE reads were re-called with MiXCR into one record per CDR3 protein. The sample carries about 50,000 distinct CDR3 sequences, 10% to 13% recorded once. The sample consisted of PBMCs. This chain connects TRBV10-3 to TRBJ2-1, with D possibly TRBD1 on 5 matching bases. The TCR was taken from a man between 65 and 79 years old with HTLV-1-associated myelopathy (HAM/TSP). The CDR3 nucleotides are TGTGCCATCAGTGGGGTCAGGGATAAGGACAATGAGCAGTTCTTC. Its protein product is CAISGVRDKDNEQFF.